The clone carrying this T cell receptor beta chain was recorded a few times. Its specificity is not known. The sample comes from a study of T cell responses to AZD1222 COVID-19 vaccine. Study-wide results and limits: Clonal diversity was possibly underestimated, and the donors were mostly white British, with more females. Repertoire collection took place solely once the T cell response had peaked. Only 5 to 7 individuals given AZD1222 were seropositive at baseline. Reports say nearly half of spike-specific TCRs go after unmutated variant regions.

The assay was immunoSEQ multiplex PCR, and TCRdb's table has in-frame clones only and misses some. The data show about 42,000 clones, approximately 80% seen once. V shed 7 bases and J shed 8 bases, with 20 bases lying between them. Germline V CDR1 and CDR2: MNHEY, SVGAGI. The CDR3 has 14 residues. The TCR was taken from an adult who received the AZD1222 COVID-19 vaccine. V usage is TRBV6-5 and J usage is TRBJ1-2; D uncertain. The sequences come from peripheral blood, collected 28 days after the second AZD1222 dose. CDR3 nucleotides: TGTGCCAGCACCAAACCTGGCGGGGTCTTCGGCTACACCTTC. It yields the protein CASTKPGGVFGYTF.